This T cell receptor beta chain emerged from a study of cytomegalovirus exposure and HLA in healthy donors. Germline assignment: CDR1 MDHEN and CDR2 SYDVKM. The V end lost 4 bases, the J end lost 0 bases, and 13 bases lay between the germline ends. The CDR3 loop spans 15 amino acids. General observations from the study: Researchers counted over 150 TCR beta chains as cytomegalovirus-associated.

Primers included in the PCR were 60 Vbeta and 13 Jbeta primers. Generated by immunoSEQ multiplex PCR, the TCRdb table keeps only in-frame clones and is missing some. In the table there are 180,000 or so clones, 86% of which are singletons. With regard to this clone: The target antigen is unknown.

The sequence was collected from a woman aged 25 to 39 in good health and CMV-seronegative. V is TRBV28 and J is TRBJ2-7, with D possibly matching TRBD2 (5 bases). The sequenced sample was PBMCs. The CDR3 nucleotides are TGTGCCAGCAGTTACCGGGGTTTTCGCTCCTACGAGCAGTACTTC. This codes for CASSYRGFRSYEQYF.